This TCR beta chain came from a study of shared clonotypes between healthy human individuals. Broader study findings: Although depth was large, rarefaction showed that sequencing of the sorted subsets was incomplete.

A note on this clone: No antigen is known for it.

The input for sorted-subset replicate PCRs was around 200 ng DNA, about 30,000 T cell genomes. Measured with immunoSEQ multiplex PCR; TCRdb has only the in-frame clones, and not every one. The sample consists of some 2.1 million clones, over 85% of them appearing once. Terminally differentiated effector memory CD45RA+ cells were left out of the naive CD8 fraction, which was CD45RO-negative and positively selected for CCR7. Per the germline V gene, CDR1 is SEHNR and CDR2 is FQNEAQ (reference sequence). With 4 bases clipped from V and 7 bases from J, the junction kept 8 bases outside the gene matches. The CDR3 contains 15 residues.

This clonotype was sampled from a man aged 18-30 years in good health. The V gene is TRBV7-9, the J gene TRBJ2-2; TRBD2 agrees at 8 bases. Sequencing was carried out using naive CD8+ T cells sorted from blood. This CDR3 reads CASSYRTSSIGELFF. DNA for the CDR3: TGTGCCAGCAGCTACCGGACTAGCAGCATCGGGGAGCTGTTTTTT.